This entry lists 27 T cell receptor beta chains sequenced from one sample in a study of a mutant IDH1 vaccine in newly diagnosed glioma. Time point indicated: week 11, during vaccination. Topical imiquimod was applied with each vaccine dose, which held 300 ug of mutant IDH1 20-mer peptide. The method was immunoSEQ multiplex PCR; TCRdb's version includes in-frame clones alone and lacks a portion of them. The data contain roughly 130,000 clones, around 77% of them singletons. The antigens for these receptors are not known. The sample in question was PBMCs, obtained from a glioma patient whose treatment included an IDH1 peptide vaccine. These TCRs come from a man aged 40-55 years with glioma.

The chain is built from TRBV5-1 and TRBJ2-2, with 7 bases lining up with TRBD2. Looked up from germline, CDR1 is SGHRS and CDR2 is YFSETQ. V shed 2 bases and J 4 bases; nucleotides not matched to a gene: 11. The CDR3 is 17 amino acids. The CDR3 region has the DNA TGCGCCAGCAGCTTTGGGCTAGCGGACTTGGGCACCGGGGAGCTGTTTTTT. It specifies CASSFGLADLGTGELFF.

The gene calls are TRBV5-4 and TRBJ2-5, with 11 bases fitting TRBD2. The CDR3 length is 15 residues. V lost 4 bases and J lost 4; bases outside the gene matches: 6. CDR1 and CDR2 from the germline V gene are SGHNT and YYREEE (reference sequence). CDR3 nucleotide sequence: TGTGCCAGCAGCGCACTAGCGGGAGCGGGAGAGACCCAGTACTTC. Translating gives CASSALAGAGETQYF. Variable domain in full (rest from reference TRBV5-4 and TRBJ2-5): ETGVTQSPTHLIKTRGQQVTLRCSSQSGHNTVSWYQQALGQGPQFIFQYYREEENGRGNFPPRFSGLQFPNYSSELNVNALELDDSALYLCASSALAGAGETQYFGPGTRLLVL.

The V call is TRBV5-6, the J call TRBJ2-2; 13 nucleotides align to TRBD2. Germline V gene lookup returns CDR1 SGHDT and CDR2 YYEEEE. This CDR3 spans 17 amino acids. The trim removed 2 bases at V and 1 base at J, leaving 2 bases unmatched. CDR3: CASSLRLAGGNTGELFF. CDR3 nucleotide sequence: TGTGCCAGCAGCTTAAGACTAGCGGGGGGGAACACCGGGGAGCTGTTTTTT.

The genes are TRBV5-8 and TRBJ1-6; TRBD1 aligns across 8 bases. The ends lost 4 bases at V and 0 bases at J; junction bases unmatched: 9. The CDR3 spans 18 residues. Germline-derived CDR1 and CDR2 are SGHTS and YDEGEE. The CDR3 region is CASSKKGTGFSYNSPLHF. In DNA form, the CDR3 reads TGTGCCAGCAGCAAGAAAGGGACAGGATTCTCCTATAATTCACCCCTCCACTTT.

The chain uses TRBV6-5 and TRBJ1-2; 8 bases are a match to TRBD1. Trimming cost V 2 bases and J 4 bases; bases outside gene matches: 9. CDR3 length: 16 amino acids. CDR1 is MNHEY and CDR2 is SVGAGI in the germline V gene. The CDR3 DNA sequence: TGTGCCAGCAGTTACCTTGACAGGGGCACTCCCTATGGCTACACCTTC. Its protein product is CASSYLDRGTPYGYTF.

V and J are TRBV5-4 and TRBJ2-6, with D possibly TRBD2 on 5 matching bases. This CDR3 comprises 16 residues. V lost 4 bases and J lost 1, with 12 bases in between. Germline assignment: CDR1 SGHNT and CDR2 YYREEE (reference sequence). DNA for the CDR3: TGTGCCAGCAGCCCCGTCCTAGCTTCTGGGGCCAACGTCCTGACTTTC. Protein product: CASSPVLASGANVLTF.

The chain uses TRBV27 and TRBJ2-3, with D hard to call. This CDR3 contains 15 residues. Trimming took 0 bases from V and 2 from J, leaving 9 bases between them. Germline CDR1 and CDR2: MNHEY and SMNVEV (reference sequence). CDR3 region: CASSLSRRITDTQYF. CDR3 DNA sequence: TGTGCCAGCAGTTTATCTAGGAGAATCACAGATACGCAGTATTTT.

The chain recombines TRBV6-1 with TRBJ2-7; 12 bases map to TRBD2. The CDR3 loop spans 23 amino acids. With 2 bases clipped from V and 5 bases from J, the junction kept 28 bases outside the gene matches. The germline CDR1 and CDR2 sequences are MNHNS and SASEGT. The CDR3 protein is CASSELLAGGVKPPWVLADEQYF. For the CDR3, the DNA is TGTGCCAGCAGTGAACTCCTAGCGGGGGGGGTCAAACCGCCTTGGGTATTGGCCGACGAGCAGTACTTC.

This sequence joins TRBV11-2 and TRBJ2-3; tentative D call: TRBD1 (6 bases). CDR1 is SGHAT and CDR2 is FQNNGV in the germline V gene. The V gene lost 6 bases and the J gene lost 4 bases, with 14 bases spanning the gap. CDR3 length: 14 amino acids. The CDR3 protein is CASRSTGTSDTQYF. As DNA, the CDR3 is TGTGCCAGCAGGTCCACAGGGACCTCAGATACGCAGTATTTT.

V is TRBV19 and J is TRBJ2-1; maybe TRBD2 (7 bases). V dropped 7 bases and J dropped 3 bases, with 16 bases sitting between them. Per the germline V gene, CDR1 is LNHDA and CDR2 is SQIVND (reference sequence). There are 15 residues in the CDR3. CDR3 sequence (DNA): TGTGCCAGTACCCAAGGGGGGGGGCTCTACAATGAGCAGTTCTTC. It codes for CASTQGGGLYNEQFF.

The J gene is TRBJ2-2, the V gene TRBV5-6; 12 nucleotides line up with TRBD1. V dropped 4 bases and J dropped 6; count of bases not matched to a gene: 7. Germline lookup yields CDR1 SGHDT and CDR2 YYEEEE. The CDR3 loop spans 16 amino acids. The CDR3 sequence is CASSPRDRGPAGELFF. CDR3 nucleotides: TGTGCCAGCAGCCCACGGGACAGGGGGCCTGCCGGGGAGCTGTTTTTT.

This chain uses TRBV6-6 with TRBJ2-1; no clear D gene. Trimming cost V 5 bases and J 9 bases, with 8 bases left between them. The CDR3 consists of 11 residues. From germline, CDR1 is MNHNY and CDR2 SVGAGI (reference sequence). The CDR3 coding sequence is TGTGCCAGCAGTCTACACGGTGAGCAGTTCTTC. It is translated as CASSLHGEQFF.

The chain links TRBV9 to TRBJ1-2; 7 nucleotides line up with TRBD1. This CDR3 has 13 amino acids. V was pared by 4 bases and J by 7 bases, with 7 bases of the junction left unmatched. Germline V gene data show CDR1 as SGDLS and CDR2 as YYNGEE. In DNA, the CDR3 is TGTGCCAGCAGCAGACAGGGCGGAATTGGCTACACCTTC. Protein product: CASSRQGGIGYTF. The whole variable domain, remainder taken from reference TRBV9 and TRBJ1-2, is DSGVTQTPKHLITATGQRVTLRCSPRSGDLSVYWYQQSLDQGLQFLIQYYNGEERAKGNILERFSAQQFPDLHSELNLSSLELGDSALYFCASSRQGGIGYTFGSGTRLTVV.

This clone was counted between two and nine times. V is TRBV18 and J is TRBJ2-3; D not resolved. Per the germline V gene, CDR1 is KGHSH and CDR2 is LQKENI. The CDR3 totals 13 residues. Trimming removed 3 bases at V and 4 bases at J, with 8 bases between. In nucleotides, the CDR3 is TGTGCCAGCTCACCCTCCGCTGCAGATACGCAGTATTTT. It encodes CASSPSAADTQYF. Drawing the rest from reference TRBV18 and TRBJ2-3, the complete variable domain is NAGVMQNPRHLVRRRGQEARLRCSPMKGHSHVYWYRQLPEEGLKFMVYLQKENIIDESGMPKERFSAEFPKEGPSILRIQQVVRGDSAAYFCASSPSAADTQYFGPGTRLTVL.

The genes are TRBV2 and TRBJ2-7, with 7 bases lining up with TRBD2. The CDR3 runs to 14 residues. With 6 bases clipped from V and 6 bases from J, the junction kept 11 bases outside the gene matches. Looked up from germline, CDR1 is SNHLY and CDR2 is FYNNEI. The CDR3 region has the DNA TGTGCCAGCAGGCTAGCGGCGTTTCTAGGCGAGCAGTACTTC. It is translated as CASRLAAFLGEQYF.

The CDR3 nucleotides read TGTGCCAGCAGTGAATCGGGGGGCACCGGGGAGCTGTTTTTT. It is translated as CASSESGGTGELFF. The genes are TRBV25-1 and TRBJ2-2; 7 bases are shared with TRBD2. The CDR3 extends over 14 amino acids. V shed 1 base, J shed 4 bases, and the junction held 0 bases outside the gene matches. Germline values: CDR1 MGHDK, CDR2 SYGVNS.

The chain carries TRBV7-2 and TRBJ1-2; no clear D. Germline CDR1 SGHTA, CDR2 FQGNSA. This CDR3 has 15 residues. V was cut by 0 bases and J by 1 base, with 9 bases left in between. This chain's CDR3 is CASSLAPGLNYGYTF. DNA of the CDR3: TGTGCCAGCAGCTTAGCGCCGGGTCTTAACTATGGCTACACCTTC.

The CDR3 is CASKETGNNSPLHF. DNA of the CDR3: TGTGCCAGCAAGGAGACAGGGAATAATTCACCCCTCCACTTT. This chain uses TRBV7-2 with TRBJ1-6; 7 nucleotides agree with TRBD1. Germline V CDR1 and CDR2: SGHTA, FQGNSA. Trimming at V came to 7 bases and at J to 5 bases, leaving 5 bases not matched to a gene. The CDR3 is 14 residues long.

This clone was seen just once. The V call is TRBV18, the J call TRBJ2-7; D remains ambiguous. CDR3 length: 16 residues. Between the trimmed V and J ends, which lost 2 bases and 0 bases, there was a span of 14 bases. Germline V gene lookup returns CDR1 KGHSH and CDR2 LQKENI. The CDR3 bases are TGTGCCAGCTCACCATTTGAGCAGGTTTTCTCCTACGAGCAGTACTTC. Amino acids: CASSPFEQVFSYEQYF.

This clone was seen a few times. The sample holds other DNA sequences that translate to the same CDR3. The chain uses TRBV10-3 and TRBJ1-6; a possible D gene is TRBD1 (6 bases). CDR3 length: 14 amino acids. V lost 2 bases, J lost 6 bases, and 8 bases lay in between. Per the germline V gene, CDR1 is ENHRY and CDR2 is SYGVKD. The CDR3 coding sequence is TGTGCCATCAGTGAGCCGGACAGTAATTCACCCCTCCACTTT. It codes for CAISEPDSNSPLHF.

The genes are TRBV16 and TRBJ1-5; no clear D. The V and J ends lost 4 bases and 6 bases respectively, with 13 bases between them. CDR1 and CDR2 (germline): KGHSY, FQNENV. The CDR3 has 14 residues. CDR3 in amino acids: CASSPSSDLQPQHF. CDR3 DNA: TGTGCCAGCAGCCCATCTTCCGATCTTCAGCCCCAGCATTTT.

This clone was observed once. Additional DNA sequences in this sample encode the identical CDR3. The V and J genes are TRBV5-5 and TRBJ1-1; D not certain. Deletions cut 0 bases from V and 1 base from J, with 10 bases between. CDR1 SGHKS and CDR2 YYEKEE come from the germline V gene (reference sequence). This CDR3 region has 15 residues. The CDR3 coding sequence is TGTGCCAGCAGCTTGGACGGGTGGGGGAACACTGAAGCTTTCTTT. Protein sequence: CASSLDGWGNTEAFF.

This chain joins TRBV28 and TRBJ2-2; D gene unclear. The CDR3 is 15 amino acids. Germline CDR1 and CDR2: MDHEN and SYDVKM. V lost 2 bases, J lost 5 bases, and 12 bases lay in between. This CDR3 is CASSLDARETGELFF. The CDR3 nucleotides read TGTGCCAGCAGTTTAGATGCCCGTGAGACCGGGGAGCTGTTTTTT.

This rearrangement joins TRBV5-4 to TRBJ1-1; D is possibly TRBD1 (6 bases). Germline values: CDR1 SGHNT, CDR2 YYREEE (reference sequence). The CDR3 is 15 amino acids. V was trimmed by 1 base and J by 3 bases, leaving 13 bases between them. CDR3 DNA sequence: TGTGCCAGCAGCTTGTGGGGGGCCGGGGACACTGAAGCTTTCTTT. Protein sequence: CASSLWGAGDTEAFF.

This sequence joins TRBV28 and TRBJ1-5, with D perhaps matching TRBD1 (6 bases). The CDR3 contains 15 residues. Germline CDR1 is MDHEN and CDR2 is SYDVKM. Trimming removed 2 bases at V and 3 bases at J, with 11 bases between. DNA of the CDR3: TGTGCCAGCAGTTTAACGGGGGCTGCCAATCAGCCCCAGCATTTT. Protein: CASSLTGAANQPQHF.

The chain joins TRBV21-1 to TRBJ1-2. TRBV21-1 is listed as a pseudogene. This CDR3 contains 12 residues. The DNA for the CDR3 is TGTGCCAGCATCCCACCCACCGGTGGCTACACCTTC. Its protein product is CASIPPTGGYTF.

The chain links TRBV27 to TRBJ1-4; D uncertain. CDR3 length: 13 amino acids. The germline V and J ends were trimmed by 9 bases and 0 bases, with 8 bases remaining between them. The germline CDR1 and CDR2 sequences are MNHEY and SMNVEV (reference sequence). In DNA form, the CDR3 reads TGTGCCAGTAGGTCCGCAACTAATGAAAAACTGTTTTTT. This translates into CASRSATNEKLFF.